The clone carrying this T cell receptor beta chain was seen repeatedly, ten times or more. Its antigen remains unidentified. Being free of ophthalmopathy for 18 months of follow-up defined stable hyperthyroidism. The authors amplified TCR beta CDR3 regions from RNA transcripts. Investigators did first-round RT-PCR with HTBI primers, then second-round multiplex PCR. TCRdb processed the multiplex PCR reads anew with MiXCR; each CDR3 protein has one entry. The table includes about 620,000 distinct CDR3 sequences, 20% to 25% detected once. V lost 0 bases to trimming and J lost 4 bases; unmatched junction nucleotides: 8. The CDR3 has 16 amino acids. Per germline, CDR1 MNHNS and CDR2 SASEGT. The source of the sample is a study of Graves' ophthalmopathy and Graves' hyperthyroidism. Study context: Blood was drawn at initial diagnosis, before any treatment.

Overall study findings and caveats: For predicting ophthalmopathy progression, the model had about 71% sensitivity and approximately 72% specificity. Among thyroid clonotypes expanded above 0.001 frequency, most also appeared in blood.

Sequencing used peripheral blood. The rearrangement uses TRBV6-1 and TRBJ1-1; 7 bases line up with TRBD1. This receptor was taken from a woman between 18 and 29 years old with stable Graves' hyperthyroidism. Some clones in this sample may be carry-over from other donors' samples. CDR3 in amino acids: CASSEATRQGGTEAFF. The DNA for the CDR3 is TGTGCCAGCAGTGAAGCGACCCGACAGGGAGGCACTGAAGCTTTCTTT.